These 13 T cell receptor beta chains originate from one sample sequenced in a study of T cell responses to AZD1222 COVID-19 vaccine. The protocol was immunoSEQ multiplex PCR, while the TCRdb copy is restricted to in-frame clones and leaves out a portion. The sample carries over 100,000 clones, approximately 89% recorded once. The input for sequencing was peripheral blood, taken on day 0 of AZD1222 vaccination. The source is an adult in good health.

CDR3 residues: CSVDLYSDIGETQYF. The CDR3 nucleotides are TGCAGCGTTGATTTGTATTCCGACATTGGAGAGACCCAGTACTTC. The V and J genes are TRBV29-1 and TRBJ2-5; D gene ambiguous. Trimming removed 3 bases from V and 4 bases from J, with 18 bases in between. Germline lookup yields CDR1 SQVTM and CDR2 ANQGSEA. The CDR3 covers 15 residues. The variable domain in full, with the rest retrieved from reference TRBV29-1 and TRBJ2-5, is SAVISQKPSRDICQRGTSLTIQCQVDSQVTMMFWYRQQPGQSLTLIATANQGSEATYESGFVIDKFPISRPNLTFSTLTVSNMSPEDSSIYLCSVDLYSDIGETQYFGPGTRLLVL.

The chain uses TRBV29-1 and TRBJ2-3; D possibly corresponds to TRBD1 (6 bases). This CDR3 contains 12 residues. From germline, CDR1 is SQVTM and CDR2 ANQGSEA. The V end lost 8 bases, the J end lost 2 bases, and 11 bases lay between the germline ends. The DNA for the CDR3 is TGCAGCACCGACAGGTCCACAGATACGCAGTATTTT. It is translated as CSTDRSTDTQYF.

The V gene is TRBV27, the J gene TRBJ2-7; 8 bases fit TRBD1. After removal of 3 bases from V and 6 bases from J, the junction contained 4 bases not matched to a gene. This CDR3 region has 13 residues. Germline lookup yields CDR1 MNHEY and CDR2 SMNVEV (reference sequence). The CDR3 bases are TGTGCCAGCAGTTTGCCAGGGGGCGGCGAGCAGTACTTC. Translated, it gives CASSLPGGGEQYF.

The rearrangement links TRBV20-1 to TRBJ2-3; no clear D gene. This CDR3 contains 11 residues. The V gene's germline CDR1 is DFQATT and CDR2 SNEGSKA (reference sequence). V lost 5 bases and J lost 0, with 3 bases in between. The CDR3 reads CSAVSTDTQYF. The CDR3 DNA is TGCAGTGCTGTAAGCACAGATACGCAGTATTTT.

There are a few counts of this clone. The rearrangement uses TRBV7-8 and TRBJ2-7; D uncertain. Germline V CDR1 and CDR2: SGHVS, FQNEAQ. V was clipped by 6 bases and J by 5 bases, with 20 bases between them. The CDR3 contains 15 residues. The CDR3 sequence is CASRRPRGGTHEQYF. The CDR3 region has the DNA TGTGCCAGCAGACGTCCCCGCGGCGGTACCCACGAGCAGTACTTC.

The rearrangement links TRBV6-6 to TRBJ2-1; D uncertain. Germline V gene sequence: CDR1 MNHNY, CDR2 SVGAGI (reference sequence). The CDR3 contains 10 residues. Between the trimmed V and J ends, which lost 6 bases and 3 bases, there was a span of 0 bases. The CDR3 bases are TGTGCCAGCAGCTACAATGAGCAGTTCTTC. It yields the protein CASSYNEQFF.

J is TRBJ2-3 and V is TRBV10-3, with 9 bases identical to TRBD1. J was trimmed by 4 bases and V by 10 bases; bases with no gene match: 12. The CDR3 runs 15 residues. The germline CDR1 and CDR2 sequences are ENHRY and SYGVKD. The CDR3: CATELEGQGSDTQYF. For the CDR3, the DNA is TGTGCCACCGAACTAGAGGGACAGGGATCAGATACGCAGTATTTT.

This clone has only one observation. J is TRBJ1-5 and V is TRBV19; D might be TRBD1 (6 bases). This CDR3 comprises 15 residues. Germline CDR1 LNHDA, CDR2 SQIVND (reference sequence). The germline V and J ends were trimmed by 1 base and 5 bases, with 12 bases remaining between them. CDR3 sequence reads: CASSIARGGYQPQHF. The CDR3 region has the DNA TGTGCCAGTAGTATAGCCAGGGGCGGGTATCAGCCCCAGCATTTT.

This clone turned up a few times. J is TRBJ2-2 and V is TRBV7-9; no definite D call. The CDR3 consists of 12 residues. The ends were cut back, 8 bases at V and 7 bases at J, with 11 bases in the middle. The germline V gene encodes CDR1 SEHNR and CDR2 FQNEAQ (reference sequence). CDR3 amino acids: CASGGRVGELFF. For the CDR3, the DNA is TGTGCCAGCGGTGGGCGAGTCGGGGAGCTGTTTTTT.

The rearrangement joins TRBV18 to TRBJ2-7; a weak D match, TRBD1 (5 bases). The germline CDR1 and CDR2 sequences are KGHSH and LQKENI. The CDR3 spans 15 residues. V was pared by 0 bases and J by 2 bases, with 11 bases between. The CDR3 bases are TGTGCCAGCTCACCACCAGACAGCCCGACCTACGAGCAGTACTTC. Its translation: CASSPPDSPTYEQYF.

This chain links TRBV5-1 with TRBJ1-2; D uncertain. Per the germline V gene, CDR1 is SGHRS and CDR2 is YFSETQ. Between the trimmed V and J ends, which lost 4 bases and 6 bases, there was a span of 19 bases. CDR3 size: 15 residues. In nucleotides, the CDR3 is TGCGCCAGCAGCCCACGGACGGGCCTTATAGATGGCTACACCTTC. It specifies CASSPRTGLIDGYTF. Combining the CDR3 with reference TRBV5-1 and TRBJ1-2 gives the whole variable domain KAGVTQTPRYLIKTRGQQVTLSCSPISGHRSVSWYQQTPGQGLQFLFEYFSETQRNKGNFPGRFSGRQFSNSRSEMNVSTLELGDSALYLCASSPRTGLIDGYTFGSGTRLTVV.

In this sample, this clone turned up once. The chain is built from TRBV6-5 and TRBJ1-6, with 8 bases that match TRBD1. This CDR3 is 15 amino acids long. V shed 6 bases and J 9 bases; nucleotides not matched to a gene: 10. In germline, CDR1 is MNHEY, CDR2 SVGAGI. The CDR3 coding sequence is TGTGCCAGCAGCCCCGGACAGGGAAATAGTTCACCCCTCCACTTT. Its protein product is CASSPGQGNSSPLHF.

The chain links TRBV10-2 to TRBJ1-1; no clear D gene. From germline, CDR1 is WSHSY and CDR2 SAAADI. This CDR3 is 14 amino acids long. Deletions cut 1 base from V and 1 base from J, with 7 bases between. The CDR3 nucleotides are TGCGCCAGCAGTGAGTTTGCGGGGAACACTGAAGCTTTCTTT. It is translated as CASSEFAGNTEAFF.